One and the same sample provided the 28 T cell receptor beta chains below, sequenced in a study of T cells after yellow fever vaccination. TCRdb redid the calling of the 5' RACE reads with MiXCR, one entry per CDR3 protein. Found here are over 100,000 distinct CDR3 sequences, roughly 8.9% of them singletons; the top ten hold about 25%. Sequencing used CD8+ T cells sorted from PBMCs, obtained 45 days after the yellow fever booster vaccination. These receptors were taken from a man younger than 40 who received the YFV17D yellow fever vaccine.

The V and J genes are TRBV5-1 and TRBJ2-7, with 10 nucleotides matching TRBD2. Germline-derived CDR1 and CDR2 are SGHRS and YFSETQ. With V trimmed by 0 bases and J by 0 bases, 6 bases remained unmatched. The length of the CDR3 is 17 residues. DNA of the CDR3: TGCGCCAGCAGCTTGGGTCTAGCGGGGGTATACTCCTACGAGCAGTACTTC. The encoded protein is CASSLGLAGVYSYEQYF.

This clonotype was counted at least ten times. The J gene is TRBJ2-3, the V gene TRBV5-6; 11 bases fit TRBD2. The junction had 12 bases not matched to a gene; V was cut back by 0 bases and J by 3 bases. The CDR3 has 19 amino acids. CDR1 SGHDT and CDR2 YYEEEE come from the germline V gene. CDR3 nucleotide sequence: TGTGCCAGCAGCTTGGTGGGGCTAGCGGGAGGACATCTTACAGATACGCAGTATTTT. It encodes CASSLVGLAGGHLTDTQYF.

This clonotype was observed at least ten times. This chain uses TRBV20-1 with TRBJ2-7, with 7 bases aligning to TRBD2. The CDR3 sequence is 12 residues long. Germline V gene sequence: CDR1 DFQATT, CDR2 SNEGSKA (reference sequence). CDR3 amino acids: CSAGVESYEQYF. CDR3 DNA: TGCAGCGCGGGAGTCGAGTCCTACGAGCAGTACTTC.

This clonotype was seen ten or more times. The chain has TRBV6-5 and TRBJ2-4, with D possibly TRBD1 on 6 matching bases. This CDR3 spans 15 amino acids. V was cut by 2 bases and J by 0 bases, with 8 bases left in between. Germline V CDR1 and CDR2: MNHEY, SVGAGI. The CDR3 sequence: CASSYEGVAKNIQYF. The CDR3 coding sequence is TGTGCCAGCAGTTACGAGGGGGTAGCCAAAAACATTCAGTACTTC.

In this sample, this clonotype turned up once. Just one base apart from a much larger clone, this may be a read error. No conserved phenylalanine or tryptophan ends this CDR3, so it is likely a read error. The CDR3 DNA is TGTGCCAGCAGCCAAGAAAGTGGTGGTGGGTACAATGAGCAGTTCTCC. Translated, it gives CASSQESGGGYNEQFS. The rearrangement joins TRBV4-2 to TRBJ2-1; unclear D gene. V dropped 0 bases and J dropped 4 bases, with 13 bases sitting between them. The length of the CDR3 is 16 residues. The germline V gene has CDR1 LGHNA and CDR2 YNFKEQ.

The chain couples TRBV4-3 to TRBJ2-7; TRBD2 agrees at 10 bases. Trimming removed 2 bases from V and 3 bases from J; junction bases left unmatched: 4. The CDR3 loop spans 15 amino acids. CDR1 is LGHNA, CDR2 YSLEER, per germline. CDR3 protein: CASSQMSSGSYEQYF. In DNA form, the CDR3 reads TGCGCCAGCAGCCAAATGTCTAGCGGGAGCTACGAGCAGTACTTC.

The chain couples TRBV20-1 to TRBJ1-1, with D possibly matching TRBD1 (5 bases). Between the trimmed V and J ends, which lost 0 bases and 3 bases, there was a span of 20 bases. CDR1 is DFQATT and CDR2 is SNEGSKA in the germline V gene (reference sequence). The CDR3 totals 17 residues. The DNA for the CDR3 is TGCAGTGCTAGAGATATTGGGACGGAAGATTCAGACACTGAAGCTTTCTTT. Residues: CSARDIGTEDSDTEAFF.

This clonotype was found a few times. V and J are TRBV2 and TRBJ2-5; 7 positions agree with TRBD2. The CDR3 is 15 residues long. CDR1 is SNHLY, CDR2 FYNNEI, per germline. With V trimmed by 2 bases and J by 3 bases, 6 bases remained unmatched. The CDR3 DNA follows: TGTGCCAGCAGTGAACCCAGCGGGAAGAAAGAGACCCAGTACTTC. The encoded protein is CASSEPSGKKETQYF.

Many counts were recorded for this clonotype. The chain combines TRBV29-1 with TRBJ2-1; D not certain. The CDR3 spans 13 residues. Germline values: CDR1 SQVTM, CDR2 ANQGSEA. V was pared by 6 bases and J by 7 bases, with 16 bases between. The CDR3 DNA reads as TGCAGCGTCAGAGCCCCCTTAATTAATGAGCAGTTCTTC. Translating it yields CSVRAPLINEQFF.

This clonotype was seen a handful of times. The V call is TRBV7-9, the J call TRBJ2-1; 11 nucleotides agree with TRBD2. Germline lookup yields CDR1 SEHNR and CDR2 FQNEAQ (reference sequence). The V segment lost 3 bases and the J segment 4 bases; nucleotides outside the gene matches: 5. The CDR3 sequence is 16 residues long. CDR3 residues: CASSLVGTSGYNEQFF. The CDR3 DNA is TGTGCCAGCAGCTTGGTCGGGACTAGCGGATACAATGAGCAGTTCTTC. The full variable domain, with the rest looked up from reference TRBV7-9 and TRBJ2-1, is DTGVSQNPRHKITKRGQNVTFRCDPISEHNRLYWYRQTLGQGPEFLTYFQNEAQLEKSRLLSDRFSAERPKGSFSTLEIQRTEQGDSAMYLCASSLVGTSGYNEQFFGPGTRLTVL.

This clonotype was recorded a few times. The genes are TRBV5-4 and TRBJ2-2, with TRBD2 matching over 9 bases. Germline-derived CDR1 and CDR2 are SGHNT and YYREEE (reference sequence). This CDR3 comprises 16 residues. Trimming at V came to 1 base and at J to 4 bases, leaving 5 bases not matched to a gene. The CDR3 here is CASSLLLAGSTGELFF. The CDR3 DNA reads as TGTGCCAGCAGCTTGTTACTAGCGGGTTCCACCGGGGAGCTGTTTTTT.

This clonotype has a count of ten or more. The CDR3 sequence: CSARMRGGIYEQYF. The CDR3 nucleotides read TGCAGTGCTCGCATGAGAGGGGGCATATACGAGCAGTACTTC. The chain carries TRBV20-1 and TRBJ2-7; 7 nucleotides agree with TRBD1. Germline values: CDR1 DFQATT, CDR2 SNEGSKA (reference sequence). The CDR3 covers 14 residues. V trimming: 5 bases; J trimming: 4 bases; junction bases outside the gene matches: 11.

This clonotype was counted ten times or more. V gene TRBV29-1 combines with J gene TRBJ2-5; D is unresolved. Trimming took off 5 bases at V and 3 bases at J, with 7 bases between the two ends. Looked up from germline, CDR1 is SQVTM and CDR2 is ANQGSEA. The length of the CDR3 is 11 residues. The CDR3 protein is CSVFVKETQYF. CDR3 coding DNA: TGCAGCGTTTTCGTCAAAGAGACCCAGTACTTC.

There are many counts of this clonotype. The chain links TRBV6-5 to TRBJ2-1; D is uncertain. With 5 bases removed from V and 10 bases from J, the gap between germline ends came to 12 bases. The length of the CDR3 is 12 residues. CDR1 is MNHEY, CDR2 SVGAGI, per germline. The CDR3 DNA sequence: TGTGCCAGCAGTCCCCCCCTAGGGGAGCAGTTCTTC. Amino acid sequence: CASSPPLGEQFF.

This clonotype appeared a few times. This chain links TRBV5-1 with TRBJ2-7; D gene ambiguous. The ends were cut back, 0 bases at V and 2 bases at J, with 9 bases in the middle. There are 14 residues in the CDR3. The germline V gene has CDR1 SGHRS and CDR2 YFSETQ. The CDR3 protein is CASSLASDAYEQYF. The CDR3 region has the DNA TGCGCCAGCAGCTTGGCCTCCGACGCCTACGAGCAGTACTTC.

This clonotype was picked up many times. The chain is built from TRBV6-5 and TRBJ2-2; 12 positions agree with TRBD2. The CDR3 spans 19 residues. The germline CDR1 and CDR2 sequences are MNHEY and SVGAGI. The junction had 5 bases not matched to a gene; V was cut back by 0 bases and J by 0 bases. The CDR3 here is CASSYSPGTSGSNTGELFF. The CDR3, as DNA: TGTGCCAGCAGTTACTCCCCCGGGACTAGCGGGTCGAACACCGGGGAGCTGTTTTTT.

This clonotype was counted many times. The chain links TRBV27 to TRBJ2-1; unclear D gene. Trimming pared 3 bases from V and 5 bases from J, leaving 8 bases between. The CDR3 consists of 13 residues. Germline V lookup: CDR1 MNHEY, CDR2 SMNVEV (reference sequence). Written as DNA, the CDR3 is TGTGCCAGCAGTTTTAATCTGCACAATGAGCAGTTCTTC. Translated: CASSFNLHNEQFF.

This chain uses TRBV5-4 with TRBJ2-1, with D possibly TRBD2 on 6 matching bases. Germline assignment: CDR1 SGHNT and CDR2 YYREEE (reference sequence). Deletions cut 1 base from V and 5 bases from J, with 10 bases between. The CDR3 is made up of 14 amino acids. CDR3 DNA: TGTGCCAGCAGCTTGATTGGGGGGAACAATGAGCAGTTCTTC. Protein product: CASSLIGGNNEQFF. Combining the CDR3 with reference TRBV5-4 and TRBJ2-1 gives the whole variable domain ETGVTQSPTHLIKTRGQQVTLRCSSQSGHNTVSWYQQALGQGPQFIFQYYREEENGRGNFPPRFSGLQFPNYSSELNVNALELDDSALYLCASSLIGGNNEQFFGPGTRLTVL.

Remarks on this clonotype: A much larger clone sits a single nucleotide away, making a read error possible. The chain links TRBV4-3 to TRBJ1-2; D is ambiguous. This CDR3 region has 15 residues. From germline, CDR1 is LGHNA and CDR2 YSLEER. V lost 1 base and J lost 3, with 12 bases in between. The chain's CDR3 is CASSQVLGVDYGYTF. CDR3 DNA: TGCGCCAGCAGCCAAGTCCTGGGCGTGGACTATGGCTACACCTTC.

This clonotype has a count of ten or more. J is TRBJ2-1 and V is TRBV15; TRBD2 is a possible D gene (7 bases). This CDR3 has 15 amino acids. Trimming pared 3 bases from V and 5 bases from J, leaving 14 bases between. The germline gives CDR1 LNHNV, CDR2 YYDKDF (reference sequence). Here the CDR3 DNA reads TGTGCCACCAGCAGGGAGGGGGGGGCTCACAATGAGCAGTTCTTC. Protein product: CATSREGGAHNEQFF.

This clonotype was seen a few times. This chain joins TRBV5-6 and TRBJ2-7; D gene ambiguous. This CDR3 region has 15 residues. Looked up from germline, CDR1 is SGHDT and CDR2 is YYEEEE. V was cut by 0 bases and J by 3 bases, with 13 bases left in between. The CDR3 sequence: CASSLATDIDYEQYF. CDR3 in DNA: TGTGCCAGCAGCTTGGCGACCGACATCGACTACGAGCAGTACTTC.

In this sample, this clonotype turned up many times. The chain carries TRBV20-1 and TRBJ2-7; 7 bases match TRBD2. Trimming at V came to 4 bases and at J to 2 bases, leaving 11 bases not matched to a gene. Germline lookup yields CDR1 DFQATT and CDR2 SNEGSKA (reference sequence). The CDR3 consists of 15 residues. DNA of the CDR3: TGCAGTGCTATAAGCGGGCTAGCGGAAACCTACGAGCAGTACTTC. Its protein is CSAISGLAETYEQYF.

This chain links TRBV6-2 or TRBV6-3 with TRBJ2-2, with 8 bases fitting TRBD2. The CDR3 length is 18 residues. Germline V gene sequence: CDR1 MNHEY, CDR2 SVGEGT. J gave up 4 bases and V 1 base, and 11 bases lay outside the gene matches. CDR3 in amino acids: CASSYFGGRTPTTGELFF. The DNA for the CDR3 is TGTGCCAGCAGTTACTTTGGCGGGAGGACCCCGACCACCGGGGAGCTGTTTTTT.

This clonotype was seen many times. CDR3 sequence (DNA): TGCGCCAGCAGCCAAGCCCAGGGCTACGAGCAGTACTTC. This codes for CASSQAQGYEQYF. The rearrangement joins TRBV4-3 to TRBJ2-7; a possible D gene is TRBD1 (5 bases). Trimming left V 1 base short and J 3 bases short, with 7 bases between. This CDR3 comprises 13 residues. Germline CDR1 and CDR2: LGHNA and YSLEER.

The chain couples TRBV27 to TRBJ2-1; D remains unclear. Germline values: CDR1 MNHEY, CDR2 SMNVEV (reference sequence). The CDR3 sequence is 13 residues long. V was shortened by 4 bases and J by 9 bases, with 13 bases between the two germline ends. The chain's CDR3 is CASSSTPVREQFF. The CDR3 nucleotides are TGTGCCAGCAGTTCTACCCCCGTTCGTGAGCAGTTCTTC.

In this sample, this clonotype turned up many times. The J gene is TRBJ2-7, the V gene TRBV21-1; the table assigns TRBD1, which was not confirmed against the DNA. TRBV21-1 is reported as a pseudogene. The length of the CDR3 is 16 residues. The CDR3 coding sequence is TGTGCCAGCAGCAAATCCCGGGGGGGTAATTCCTACGAGCAGTACTTC. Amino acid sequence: CASSKSRGGNSYEQYF.

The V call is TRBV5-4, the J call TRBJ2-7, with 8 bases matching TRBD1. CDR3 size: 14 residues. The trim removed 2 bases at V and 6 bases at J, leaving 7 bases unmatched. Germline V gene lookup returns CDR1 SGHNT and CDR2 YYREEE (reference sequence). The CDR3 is CASSFGQGFGEQYF. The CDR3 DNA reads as TGTGCCAGCAGCTTCGGACAGGGTTTCGGCGAGCAGTACTTC.

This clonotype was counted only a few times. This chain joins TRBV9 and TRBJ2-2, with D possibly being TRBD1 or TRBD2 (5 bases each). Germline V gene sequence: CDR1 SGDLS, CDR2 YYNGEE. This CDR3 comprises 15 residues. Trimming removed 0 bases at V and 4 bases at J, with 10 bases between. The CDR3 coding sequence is TGTGCCAGCAGCGTAGGAGGGGTGGTCACCGGGGAGCTGTTTTTT. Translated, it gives CASSVGGVVTGELFF.